The rows below give T cell receptor beta chains drawn from one sample of a study of blood T cell repertoires in COVID-19. This table comes from immunoSEQ multiplex PCR, and its TCRdb copy is limited to in-frame clones, with some not included. Of 50,000 to 65,000 clones listed, roughly 84% were seen once; the top ten hold about 16%. Sequencing was carried out using peripheral blood. These receptors came from a man aged 60-69 years with COVID-19, enrolled during active disease. CDR3s include the opening cysteine and the closing phenylalanine or tryptophan. The D gene is left open where the match is weak. Rows may omit the clone size; those that give it use once, few, many or a size class.

j_call	v_call	d_call	clone_size	cdr3_aa	cdr3_nt
TRBJ2-1	TRBV9	TRBD2	-	CASSVGLAETYNEQFF	TGTGCCAGCAGCGTCGGACTAGCAGAAACCTACAATGAGCAGTTCTTC
TRBJ1-2	TRBV6-5	TRBD1	-	CASSFLQGARGYTF	TGTGCCAGCAGTTTCCTACAGGGGGCGCGTGGCTACACCTTC
TRBJ1-6	TRBV5-4	-	-	CASSLPAGEFNSPLHF	TGTGCCAGCAGCCTCCCCGCAGGGGAGTTTAATTCACCCCTCCACTTT
TRBJ2-7	TRBV27	TRBD1	few	CASSLRQGVESYEQYF	TGTGCCAGCAGTCTCCGACAGGGGGTAGAATCCTACGAGCAGTACTTC
TRBJ2-6	TRBV5-5	-	once	CASSRDFLPGANVLTF	TGTGCCAGCAGCAGGGACTTCCTCCCAGGGGCCAACGTCCTGACTTTC
TRBJ2-7	TRBV7-9	-	-	CASSYLSGGPIRVRRQYF	TGTGCCAGCAGCTACCTGTCCGGGGGACCGATTCGGGTACGGCGGCAGTACTTC
TRBJ1-1	TRBV11-1	-	-	CASRPREDSVPEAFF	TGTGCCAGCCGACCACGGGAGGATTCGGTCCCTGAAGCTTTCTTT
TRBJ2-7	TRBV19	TRBD1	-	CASSSPGTVSYEQYF	TGTGCCAGTAGTTCCCCCGGGACAGTATCCTACGAGCAGTACTTC
TRBJ2-2	TRBV2	-	-	CASRYQLNTGELFF	TGTGCCAGCAGGTACCAGTTGAACACCGGGGAGCTGTTTTTT
TRBJ2-5	TRBV2	-	-	CASSGVPTVRLTEQETQYF	TGTGCCAGCAGCGGAGTCCCCACCGTAAGACTGACTGAACAAGAGACCCAGTACTTC
TRBJ2-1	TRBV5-5	TRBD2	-	CASSLRMLGLAGVNEQFF	TGTGCCAGCAGCTTGCGAATGCTCGGACTAGCGGGAGTAAATGAGCAGTTCTTC
TRBJ1-2	TRBV29-1	-	-	CSVDGRADGYTF	TGCAGCGTTGACGGCAGGGCCGACGGCTACACCTTC
TRBJ2-7	TRBV4-1	-	-	CASSRLGNEQYF	TGCGCCAGCAGCCGGTTGGGCAACGAGCAGTACTTC
TRBJ1-5	TRBV21-1	-	-	CARPGQDFEGNQPQHF	TGTGCCAGGCCGGGACAGGACTTCGAGGGCAATCAGCCCCAGCATTTT
TRBJ2-2	TRBV9	-	-	CASSVDSWNTGELFF	TGTGCCAGCAGCGTAGATTCCTGGAACACCGGGGAGCTGTTTTTT
TRBJ2-1	TRBV7-2	-	-	CASSQFQGYNEQFF	TGTGCCAGCAGCCAATTCCAGGGTTACAATGAGCAGTTCTTC
TRBJ1-1	TRBV12-3/TRBV12-4	-	-	CASSLTTTAEAFF	TGTGCCAGCAGTCTAACTACAACGGCTGAAGCTTTCTTT
TRBJ1-3	TRBV6-5	-	-	CASSLFSGNTIYF	TGTGCCAGCAGCCTATTCTCTGGAAACACCATATATTTT
TRBJ2-1	TRBV5-1	TRBD1	-	CASRITGQGYNEQFF	TGCGCCAGCAGGATAACGGGACAGGGTTACAATGAGCAGTTCTTC
TRBJ1-5	TRBV7-9	TRBD1	-	CASSLGGDRASQPQHF	TGTGCCAGCAGCTTAGGAGGGGACAGGGCTTCTCAGCCCCAGCATTTT
TRBJ1-1	TRBV2	TRBD1	-	CASSAWTGLGTEAFF	TGTGCCAGCAGCGCTTGGACAGGTCTGGGCACTGAAGCTTTCTTT
TRBJ1-1	TRBV7-3	-	-	CASSPTTGLEAFF	TGTGCCAGCAGCCCGACGACAGGTCTAGAAGCTTTCTTT
TRBJ1-4	TRBV6-6	TRBD1	-	CASSGTGVNEKLFF	TGTGCCAGCAGTGGGACAGGGGTTAATGAAAAACTGTTTTTT
TRBJ1-1	TRBV9	TRBD1	few	CASSVAGGSAEAFF	TGTGCCAGCAGCGTAGCAGGGGGCAGCGCTGAAGCTTTCTTT
TRBJ2-3	TRBV28	TRBD2	-	CASSWEGVDTQYF	TGTGCCAGCAGTTGGGAGGGAGTTGATACGCAGTATTTT
TRBJ2-3	TRBV9	-	few	CASSVGRVDTQYF	TGTGCCAGCAGCGTAGGCAGGGTAGATACGCAGTATTTT
TRBJ2-7	TRBV7-9	-	few	CASSLPGSYEQYF	TGTGCCAGCAGTTTACCGGGATCCTACGAGCAGTACTTC
TRBJ2-3	TRBV6-6	TRBD2	-	CASSGTSGSRNTQYF	TGTGCCAGCAGTGGGACTAGCGGGAGCCGGAATACGCAGTATTTT
TRBJ2-7	TRBV6-5	TRBD2	-	CASRGTRLDEGQYF	TGTGCCAGCAGAGGGACTAGGCTAGACGAAGGGCAGTACTTC
TRBJ2-7	TRBV27	-	-	CASGLSPRDEQYF	TGTGCCAGCGGTTTATCACCCCGGGACGAGCAGTACTTC
TRBJ1-5	TRBV2	-	-	CASSEALRGGQPQHF	TGTGCCAGCAGTGAAGCGCTTCGGGGTGGACAGCCCCAGCATTTT
TRBJ1-3	TRBV5-1	TRBD1	once	CASSLTTGGNGNTIYF	TGCGCCAGCAGCCTGACGACAGGGGGTAATGGAAACACCATATATTTT
TRBJ2-3	TRBV5-1	TRBD2	-	CASSRTSGAPDTQYF	TGCGCCAGCAGCCGGACTAGCGGGGCCCCAGATACGCAGTATTTT
TRBJ2-2	TRBV2	TRBD1	-	CASSFRGTITGELFF	TGTGCCAGCAGTTTCAGGGGGACGATCACCGGGGAGCTGTTTTTT
TRBJ2-7	TRBV10-1	-	few	CASSESTDGSEQYF	TGCGCCAGCAGTGAGTCGACGGATGGGAGCGAGCAGTACTTC
TRBJ2-1	TRBV7-3	TRBD2	many	CASSPLAGVYNEQFF	TGTGCCAGCAGCCCTCTAGCGGGAGTATACAATGAGCAGTTCTTC
TRBJ2-5	TRBV19	-	-	CASSIKTRSETQYF	TGTGCCAGTAGTATTAAGACTAGGAGCGAGACCCAGTACTTC
TRBJ1-3	TRBV19	TRBD1	-	CASSIAGTGIGNTIYF	TGTGCCAGTAGTATAGCGGGGACAGGGATCGGAAACACCATATATTTT
TRBJ1-2	TRBV28	TRBD1	-	CASSLMVQGASGYTF	TGTGCCAGCAGTTTAATGGTACAGGGGGCGTCTGGCTACACCTTC
TRBJ2-1	TRBV10-3	TRBD2	-	CAISGELAGGPSYNEQFF	TGTGCCATCAGTGGGGAACTAGCGGGGGGGCCCTCCTACAATGAGCAGTTCTTC
TRBJ2-3	TRBV5-1	-	few	CASRETRGTDTQYF	TGCGCCAGCCGTGAGACCCGGGGCACAGATACGCAGTATTTT
TRBJ1-3	TRBV6-5	TRBD1	-	CASSQGVSGNTIYF	TGTGCCAGTTCACAGGGGGTCTCTGGAAACACCATATATTTT
TRBJ1-5	TRBV11-2	-	-	CASSLVRNQPQHF	TGTGCCAGCAGCTTAGTGCGTAATCAGCCCCAGCATTTT
TRBJ2-5	TRBV18	TRBD1	-	CASSPPRGQEETQYF	TGTGCCAGCTCCCCCCCAAGGGGGCAGGAGGAGACCCAGTACTTC
TRBJ1-1	TRBV5-1	TRBD1	-	CASSLGTGGTEAFF	TGCGCCAGCAGCCTCGGGACAGGGGGCACTGAAGCTTTCTTT
TRBJ2-3	TRBV15	TRBD2	-	CATSRDLAGAADTQYF	TGTGCCACCAGCAGAGATTTAGCGGGAGCGGCAGATACGCAGTATTTT
TRBJ1-2	TRBV10-2	-	-	CASSESGEYGYTF	TGCGCCAGCAGTGAGTCGGGAGAGTATGGCTACACCTTC
TRBJ1-2	TRBV6-5	-	-	CASSPGPGDGYTF	TGTGCCAGCAGCCCAGGGCCGGGGGATGGCTACACCTTC
TRBJ2-1	TRBV7-9	TRBD1	-	CASSVQGQRGNEQFF	TGTGCCAGCAGCGTACAGGGGCAGAGGGGAAATGAGCAGTTCTTC